This TCR beta chain was documented in a study of shared clonotypes between healthy human individuals. Overall study context: The composition of the donors was two women and a few men aged 18 to 49. Each donor's CD8 memory used one plate, CD8 naive two, each CD4 subset three.

This table comes from immunoSEQ multiplex PCR, and its TCRdb copy is limited to in-frame clones, with some not included. The sample contains about 2.4 million clones, around nine tenths of which appear only once. The germline CDR1 and CDR2 sequences are SNHLY and FYNNEI. CDR3 size: 15 residues. V was clipped by 8 bases and J by 2 bases; unmatched bases: 8. Researchers partitioned CD4+ cells into CD45RA+ naive and CD45RA-negative memory subsets. The sequenced material came from naive CD4+ T cells sorted from blood. Sample subset: CD45RA+ positively selected. This chain links TRBV2 with TRBJ2-5, with 10 bases that match TRBD1. This clonotype was obtained from a man between 18 and 29 years old in good health. CDR3 in amino acids: CASWRDRGSQETQYF. CDR3 sequence (DNA): TGTGCCAGCTGGCGGGACAGGGGCAGTCAAGAGACCCAGTACTTC.